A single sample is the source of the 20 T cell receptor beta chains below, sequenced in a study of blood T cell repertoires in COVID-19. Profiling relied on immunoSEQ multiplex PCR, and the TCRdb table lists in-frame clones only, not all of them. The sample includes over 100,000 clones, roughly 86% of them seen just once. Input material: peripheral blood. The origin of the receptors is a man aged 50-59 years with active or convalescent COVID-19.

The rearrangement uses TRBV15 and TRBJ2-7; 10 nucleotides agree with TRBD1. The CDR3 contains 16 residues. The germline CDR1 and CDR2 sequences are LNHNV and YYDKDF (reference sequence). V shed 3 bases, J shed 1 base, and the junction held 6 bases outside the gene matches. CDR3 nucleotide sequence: TGTGCCACCAGCAGGTTCCCGGGACAGGGGTCCTACGAGCAGTACTTC. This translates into CATSRFPGQGSYEQYF.

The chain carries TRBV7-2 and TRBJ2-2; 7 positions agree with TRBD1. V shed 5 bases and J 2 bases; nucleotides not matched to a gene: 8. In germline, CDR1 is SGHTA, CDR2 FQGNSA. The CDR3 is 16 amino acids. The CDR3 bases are TGTGCCAGCAGCAGACAGGGAATTCGTAACACCGGGGAGCTGTTTTTT. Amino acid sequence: CASSRQGIRNTGELFF.

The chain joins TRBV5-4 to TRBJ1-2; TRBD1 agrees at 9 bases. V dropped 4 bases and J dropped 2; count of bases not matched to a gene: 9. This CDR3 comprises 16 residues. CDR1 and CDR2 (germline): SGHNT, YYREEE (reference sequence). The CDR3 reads CASSPGQGRGNYGYTF. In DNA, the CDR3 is TGTGCCAGCAGCCCTGGACAGGGGAGGGGCAACTATGGCTACACCTTC.

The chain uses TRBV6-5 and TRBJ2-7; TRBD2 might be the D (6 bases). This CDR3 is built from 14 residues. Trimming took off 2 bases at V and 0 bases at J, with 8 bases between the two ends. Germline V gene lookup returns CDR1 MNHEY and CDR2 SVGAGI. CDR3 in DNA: TGTGCCAGCAGTTACGGGCGGGACTCCTACGAGCAGTACTTC. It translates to CASSYGRDSYEQYF.

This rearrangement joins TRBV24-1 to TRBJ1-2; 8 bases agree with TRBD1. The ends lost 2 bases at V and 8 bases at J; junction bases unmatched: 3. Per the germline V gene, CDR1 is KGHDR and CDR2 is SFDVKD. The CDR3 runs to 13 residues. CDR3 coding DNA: TGTGCCACCAGTGATTCCAGGGGGCGCGGCTACACCTTC. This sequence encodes CATSDSRGRGYTF.

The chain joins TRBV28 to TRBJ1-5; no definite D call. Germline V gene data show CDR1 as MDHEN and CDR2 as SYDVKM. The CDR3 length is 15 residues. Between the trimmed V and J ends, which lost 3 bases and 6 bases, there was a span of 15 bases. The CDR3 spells CASSFQAWRGQPQHF. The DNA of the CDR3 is TGTGCCAGCAGTTTTCAAGCTTGGCGGGGTCAGCCCCAGCATTTT.

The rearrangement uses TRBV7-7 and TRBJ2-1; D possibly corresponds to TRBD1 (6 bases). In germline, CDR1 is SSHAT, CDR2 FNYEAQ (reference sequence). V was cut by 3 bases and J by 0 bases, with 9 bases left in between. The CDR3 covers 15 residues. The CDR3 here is CASSLGASSYNEQFF. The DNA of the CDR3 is TGTGCCAGCAGCTTGGGGGCGAGCTCCTACAATGAGCAGTTCTTC. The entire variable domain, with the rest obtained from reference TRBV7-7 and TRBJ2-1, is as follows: GAGVSQSPRYKVTKRGQDVTLRCDPISSHATLYWYQQALGQGPEFLTYFNYEAQPDKSGLPSDRFSAERPEGSISTLTIQRTEQRDSAMYRCASSLGASSYNEQFFGPGTRLTVL.

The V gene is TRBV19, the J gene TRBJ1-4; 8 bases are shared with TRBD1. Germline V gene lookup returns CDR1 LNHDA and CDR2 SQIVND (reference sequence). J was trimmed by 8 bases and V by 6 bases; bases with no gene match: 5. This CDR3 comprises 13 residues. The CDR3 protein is CASSTGQGEKLFF. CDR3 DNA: TGTGCCAGTAGCACTGGACAGGGCGAAAAACTGTTTTTT.

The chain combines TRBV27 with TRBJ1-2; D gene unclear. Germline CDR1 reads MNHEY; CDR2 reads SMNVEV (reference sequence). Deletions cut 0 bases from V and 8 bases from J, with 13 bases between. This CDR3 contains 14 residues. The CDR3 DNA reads TGTGCCAGCAGTTTATCCGGAGGGTTAAAGGGCTACACCTTC. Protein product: CASSLSGGLKGYTF.

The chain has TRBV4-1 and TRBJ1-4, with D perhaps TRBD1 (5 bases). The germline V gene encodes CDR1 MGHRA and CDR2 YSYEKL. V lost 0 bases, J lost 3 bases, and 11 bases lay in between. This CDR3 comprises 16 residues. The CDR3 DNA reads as TGCGCCAGCAGCCAAGATGTACAGGCGGCTAATGAAAAACTGTTTTTT. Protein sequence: CASSQDVQAANEKLFF.

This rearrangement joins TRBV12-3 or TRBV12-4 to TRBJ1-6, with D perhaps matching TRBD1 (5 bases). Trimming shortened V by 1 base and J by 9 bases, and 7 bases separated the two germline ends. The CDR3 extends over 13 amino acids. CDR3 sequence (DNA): TGTGCCAGCAGTTTAGTGGGGCGTTCACCCCTCCACTTT. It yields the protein CASSLVGRSPLHF.

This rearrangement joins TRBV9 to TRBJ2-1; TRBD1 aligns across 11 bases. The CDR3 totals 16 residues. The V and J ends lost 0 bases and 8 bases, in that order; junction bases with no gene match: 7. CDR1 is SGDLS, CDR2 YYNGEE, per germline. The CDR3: CASSVAGTGGIYEQFF. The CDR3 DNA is TGTGCCAGCAGCGTAGCAGGGACAGGGGGAATCTATGAGCAGTTCTTC.

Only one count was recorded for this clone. The CDR3 DNA follows: TGTGCCAGCAGCTTGGGAGCGGGGGTTAGCACAGATACGCAGTATTTT. This sequence encodes CASSLGAGVSTDTQYF. This chain joins TRBV5-4 and TRBJ2-3, with 8 positions matching TRBD2. Germline values: CDR1 SGHNT, CDR2 YYREEE (reference sequence). This CDR3 is built from 16 residues. Germline trimming cut 0 bases from V and 0 bases from J; bases unmatched to any gene: 3.

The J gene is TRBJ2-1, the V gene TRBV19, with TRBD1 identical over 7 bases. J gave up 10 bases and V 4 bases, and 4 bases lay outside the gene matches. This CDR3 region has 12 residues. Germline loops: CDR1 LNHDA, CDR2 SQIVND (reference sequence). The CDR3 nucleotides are TGTGCCAGTAGTAGGACGGACAGGGAGCAGTTCTTC. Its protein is CASSRTDREQFF.

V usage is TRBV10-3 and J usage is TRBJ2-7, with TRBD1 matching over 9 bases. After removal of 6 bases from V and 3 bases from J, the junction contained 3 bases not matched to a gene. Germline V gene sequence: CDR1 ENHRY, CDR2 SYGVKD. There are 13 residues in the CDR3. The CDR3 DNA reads TGTGCCATCAGGGGACAGGGTGGCTACGAGCAGTACGTC. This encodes CAIRGQGGYEQYV.

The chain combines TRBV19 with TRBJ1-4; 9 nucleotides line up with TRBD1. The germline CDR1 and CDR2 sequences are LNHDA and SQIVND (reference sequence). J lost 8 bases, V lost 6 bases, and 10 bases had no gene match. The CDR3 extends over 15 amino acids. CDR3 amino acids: CASSGGTGRGEKLFF. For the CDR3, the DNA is TGTGCCAGTAGCGGCGGGACAGGGAGAGGGGAAAAACTGTTTTTT. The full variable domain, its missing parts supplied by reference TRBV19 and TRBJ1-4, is DGGITQSPKYLFRKEGQNVTLSCEQNLNHDAMYWYRQDPGQGLRLIYYSQIVNDFQKGDIAEGYSVSREKKESFPLTVTSAQKNPTAFYLCASSGGTGRGEKLFFGSGTQLSVL.

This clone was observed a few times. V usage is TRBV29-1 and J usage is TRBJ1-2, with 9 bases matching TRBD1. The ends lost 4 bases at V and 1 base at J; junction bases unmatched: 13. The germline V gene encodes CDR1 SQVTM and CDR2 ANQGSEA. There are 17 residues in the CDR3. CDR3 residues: CSVVSPLQGAGNYGYTF. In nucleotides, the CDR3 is TGCAGCGTTGTGTCTCCGTTACAGGGGGCCGGTAACTATGGCTACACCTTC. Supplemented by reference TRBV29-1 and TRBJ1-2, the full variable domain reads SAVISQKPSRDICQRGTSLTIQCQVDSQVTMMFWYRQQPGQSLTLIATANQGSEATYESGFVIDKFPISRPNLTFSTLTVSNMSPEDSSIYLCSVVSPLQGAGNYGYTFGSGTRLTVV.

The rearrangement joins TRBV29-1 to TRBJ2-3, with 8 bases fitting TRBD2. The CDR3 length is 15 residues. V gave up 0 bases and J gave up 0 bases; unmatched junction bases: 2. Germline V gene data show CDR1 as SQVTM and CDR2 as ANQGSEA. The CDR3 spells CSVEESGGSTDTQYF. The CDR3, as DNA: TGCAGCGTTGAAGAGAGCGGGGGTAGCACAGATACGCAGTATTTT.

This chain's CDR3 is CASSWDKNTEAFF. CDR3 nucleotides: TGTGCCAGCAGTTGGGACAAGAACACTGAAGCTTTCTTT. The chain links TRBV12-3 or TRBV12-4 to TRBJ1-1; possibly TRBD1 for D (6 bases). V lost 4 bases to trimming and J lost 1 base, with 7 bases between them. This CDR3 spans 13 amino acids.

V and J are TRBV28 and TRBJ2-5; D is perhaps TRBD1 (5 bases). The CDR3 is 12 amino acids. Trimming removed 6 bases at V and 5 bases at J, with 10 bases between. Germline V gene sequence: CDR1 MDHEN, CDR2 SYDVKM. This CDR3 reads CASRQTDETQYF. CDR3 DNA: TGTGCCAGCAGACAGACAGACGAGACCCAGTACTTC.